This TCR beta chain comes out of a study of blood T cell repertoires in COVID-19. Study details: Material from acute and convalescent COVID-19 was sourced from the United States, Italy and Spain. T cells, B-cell-depleted T cells, or PBMCs provided the cDNA or gDNA that served as material.

Original handling: Amplifying reference gene primers gave estimates of nucleated cell counts. Using immunoSEQ multiplex PCR, the repertoire was profiled, and TCRdb retains in-frame clones only, with some absent. V and J calls and clone size are those listed in that table; D and trimming were worked out from the DNA. Among some 110,000 clones, approximately 85% were seen once, and the ten largest hold about 5%. From germline, CDR1 is SGHRS and CDR2 YFSETQ. V lost 5 bases to trimming and J lost 2 bases; unmatched junction nucleotides: 10. This CDR3 contains 15 residues. The chain recombines TRBV5-1 with TRBJ2-7, with 7 bases lining up with TRBD1. The source of this sequence is a man aged 55 to 69 with acute or convalescent COVID-19. Material: peripheral blood. The CDR3 loop is CASRELQGQTYEQYF. CDR3 in DNA: TGCGCCAGCAGAGAGTTGCAGGGACAGACCTACGAGCAGTACTTC.